One sample yielded the 31 T cell receptor beta chains listed below, sequenced in a study of T cell repertoires in cytomegalovirus infection. Via MiXCR, TCRdb re-called the reads, giving one row per CDR3 protein. The sample gives a few hundred thousand distinct CDR3 sequences, more than 9% of which show up once; 4.3% is in the top ten. Sequenced sample: PBMCs. The receptors were gathered from a human donor in good health (CMV status not recorded). Some clones in this sample may be carry-over from other donors' samples.

This clonotype has a count of ten or more. The rearrangement links TRBV7-2 to TRBJ2-7; perhaps TRBD1 as D (7 bases). Trimming cost V 5 bases and J 3 bases, with 14 bases left between them. Germline values: CDR1 SGHTA, CDR2 FQGNSA. The CDR3 sequence is 14 residues long. The CDR3 region has the DNA TGTGCCAGCAGCGGGGGGACAGCCCTCTACGAGCAGTACTTC. It specifies CASSGGTALYEQYF.

This clonotype was counted at least ten times. The chain carries TRBV28 and TRBJ2-3; a weak D match, TRBD2 (5 bases). This CDR3 has 15 residues. Trimming took 6 bases from V and 6 from J, leaving 19 bases between them. The germline CDR1 and CDR2 sequences are MDHEN and SYDVKM. This chain's CDR3 is CASSRRALGRDTQYF. For the CDR3, the DNA is TGTGCCAGCAGCCGACGAGCACTAGGTCGCGATACGCAGTATTTT.

This clonotype was counted a few times. The chain has TRBV29-1 and TRBJ2-2, with TRBD2 identical over 15 bases. The trim removed 7 bases at V and 4 bases at J, leaving 7 bases unmatched. The germline gives CDR1 SQVTM, CDR2 ANQGSEA. This CDR3 has 16 residues. This CDR3 is CSAGLAGGHSTGELFF. The DNA for the CDR3 is TGCAGCGCCGGACTAGCGGGAGGGCATAGCACCGGGGAGCTGTTTTTT.

This clonotype was observed many times. The rearrangement links TRBV20-1 to TRBJ1-5, with 8 bases identical to TRBD1. Germline loops: CDR1 DFQATT, CDR2 SNEGSKA (reference sequence). The trim removed 5 bases at V and 1 base at J, leaving 16 bases unmatched. The CDR3 is made up of 18 amino acids. CDR3: CSAPNRGGPGKSNQPQHF. In DNA, the CDR3 is TGCAGTGCTCCGAACAGGGGGGGCCCGGGTAAGAGCAATCAGCCCCAGCATTTT.

The chain joins TRBV12-5 to TRBJ2-2; TRBD2 matches at 8 bases. Germline CDR1 is LGHNT and CDR2 is FRNRAP. This CDR3 contains 16 residues. V was pared by 2 bases and J by 6 bases, with 8 bases of the junction left unmatched. The CDR3 protein is CASGLMTGGGPGELFF. The CDR3 bases are TGTGCTAGTGGTTTGATGACGGGGGGGGGCCCCGGGGAGCTGTTTTTT.

The V and J genes are TRBV12-3 or TRBV12-4 and TRBJ2-2, with D hard to call. Deletions cut 3 bases from V and 6 bases from J, with 17 bases between. The CDR3 runs to 16 residues. CDR3 sequence reads: CASSLSRQPSPGELFF. As DNA, the CDR3 is TGTGCCAGCAGTTTGAGTCGCCAGCCCAGTCCCGGGGAGCTGTTTTTT.

This clonotype was recorded at least ten times. The chain recombines TRBV12-3 or TRBV12-4 with TRBJ1-1, with no clear D. The CDR3 runs 15 residues. V was clipped by 3 bases and J by 1 base, with 12 bases between them. In DNA form, the CDR3 reads TGTGCCAGCAGTTTCCCCCGCCAGACGAACACTGAAGCTTTCTTT. Protein: CASSFPRQTNTEAFF.

In its sample, this clonotype was seen a few times. J is TRBJ1-6 and V is TRBV5-4; D unresolved. The germline gives CDR1 SGHNT, CDR2 YYREEE (reference sequence). The ends were cut back, 0 bases at V and 7 bases at J, with 8 bases in the middle. The CDR3 consists of 14 residues. The DNA of the CDR3 is TGTGCCAGCAGCTTGGTGGCGGAGAATTCACCCCTCCACTTT. Translation: CASSLVAENSPLHF.

This clonotype was recorded at least ten times. V is TRBV25-1 and J is TRBJ2-7; unclear D gene. V dropped 4 bases and J dropped 2 bases, with 9 bases sitting between them. Germline values: CDR1 MGHDK, CDR2 SYGVNS. The CDR3 runs 13 residues. The DNA of the CDR3 is TGTGCCAGCAGTGGCCCGGACCCCTACGAGCAGTACTTC. Amino acid sequence: CASSGPDPYEQYF.

This clonotype was picked up many times. This chain joins TRBV7-2 and TRBJ1-5; a weak D match, TRBD1 (5 bases). Germline lookup yields CDR1 SGHTA and CDR2 FQGNSA. Trimming pared 4 bases from V and 2 bases from J, leaving 18 bases between. There are 17 residues in the CDR3. The DNA of the CDR3 is TGTGCCAGCAGCTCAACCCCCAGGGAGAGGGGCAATCAGCCCCAGCATTTT. Its translation is CASSSTPRERGNQPQHF.

This clonotype was detected ten times or more. The rearrangement uses TRBV12-3 or TRBV12-4 and TRBJ2-1; 13 bases are a match to TRBD2. V was clipped by 6 bases and J by 0 bases; unmatched bases: 5. The CDR3 runs to 17 residues. The CDR3 loop is CASRTSGGRSSYNEQFF. CDR3 bases: TGTGCCAGCAGGACTAGCGGGGGGCGAAGCTCCTACAATGAGCAGTTCTTC.

The chain links TRBV5-5 to TRBJ1-2, with a possible D match to TRBD1 (5 bases). Looked up from germline, CDR1 is SGHKS and CDR2 is YYEKEE (reference sequence). V lost 4 bases, J lost 4 bases, and 14 bases lay in between. The CDR3 loop spans 14 amino acids. The CDR3 DNA reads TGTGCCAGCAGCACGTACGGGGGGAGCTATGGCTACACCTTC. Translation gives CASSTYGGSYGYTF.

The rearrangement uses TRBV5-4 and TRBJ1-1; a weak D match, TRBD1 (5 bases). Per the germline V gene, CDR1 is SGHNT and CDR2 is YYREEE (reference sequence). With 2 bases removed from V and 5 bases from J, the gap between germline ends came to 13 bases. The CDR3 is 14 residues long. The CDR3 sequence is CASSLPGGNTEAFF. In DNA form, the CDR3 reads TGTGCCAGCAGCTTACCGGGGGGGAATACTGAAGCTTTCTTT.

This clonotype was counted at least ten times. The chain employs TRBV7-2 and TRBJ2-4; 13 nucleotides align to TRBD2. CDR3 length: 18 amino acids. Trimming cost V 3 bases and J 0 bases; bases outside gene matches: 5. The germline gives CDR1 SGHTA, CDR2 FQGNSA. The CDR3 loop is CASSFGLAGDLAKNIQYF. CDR3 bases: TGTGCCAGCAGCTTCGGACTAGCGGGGGACCTAGCCAAAAACATTCAGTACTTC.

This clonotype was observed many times. The chain joins TRBV6-1 to TRBJ1-6, with TRBD1 matching 8 bases. The ends lost 3 bases at V and 7 bases at J; junction bases unmatched: 11. The CDR3 runs to 17 residues. The germline V gene encodes CDR1 MNHNS and CDR2 SASEGT. The CDR3 region has the DNA TGTGCCAGCAGTGAGTCGGGCAGGGGGCTAGGGAATTCACCCCTCCACTTT. Its translation: CASSESGRGLGNSPLHF.

The chain links TRBV12-3 or TRBV12-4 to TRBJ1-1; 8 nucleotides align to TRBD1. This CDR3 has 14 amino acids. With 7 bases clipped from V and 10 bases from J, the junction kept 14 bases outside the gene matches. The CDR3 protein is CASTLTGESQRAFF. DNA for the CDR3: TGTGCCAGCACCCTGACAGGGGAGAGTCAGAGAGCTTTCTTT.

This clonotype was seen ten or more times. This chain joins TRBV7-8 and TRBJ1-4; 9 bases are shared with TRBD1. The CDR3 sequence is 15 residues long. Germline V gene data show CDR1 as SGHVS and CDR2 as FQNEAQ. V trimming: 2 bases; J trimming: 5 bases; junction bases outside the gene matches: 3. This CDR3 is CASSLNRGRNEKLFF. The DNA for the CDR3 is TGTGCCAGCAGCTTAAACAGGGGGCGGAATGAAAAACTGTTTTTT.

This clonotype came up a few times. The gene calls are TRBV4-1 and TRBJ2-1; TRBD2 aligns across 13 bases. Germline CDR1 and CDR2: MGHRA and YSYEKL. Trimming took 0 bases from V and 2 from J; bases not matched to a gene: 10. This CDR3 region has 20 residues. The DNA for the CDR3 is TGCGCCAGCAGCCAAGATAGCGTGAGACTAGCGGGGGGTACCTACAATGAGCAGTTCTTC. The encoded protein is CASSQDSVRLAGGTYNEQFF.

There are a few counts of this clonotype. This rearrangement joins TRBV2 to TRBJ2-1; D ambiguous. Per germline, CDR1 SNHLY and CDR2 FYNNEI. Trimming removed 4 bases at V and 6 bases at J, with 10 bases between. The CDR3 extends over 13 amino acids. The CDR3 protein is CASSAGVSNEQFF. The CDR3 coding sequence is TGTGCCAGCAGTGCAGGAGTCAGCAATGAGCAGTTCTTC.

This clonotype was recorded at least ten times. This rearrangement joins TRBV6-1 to TRBJ2-7; 13 bases match TRBD2. Germline-derived CDR1 and CDR2 are MNHNS and SASEGT. Unmatched junction bases numbered 7, after V lost 4 bases and J lost 4 bases. The CDR3 runs 16 residues. The DNA for the CDR3 is TGTGCCAGCAGTGCCAGACTAGCGGGAGGTCTTTACGAGCAGTACTTC. Its translation is CASSARLAGGLYEQYF.

Comment on this clonotype: The junction differs from germline at one of its ends, possibly a read error. This chain links TRBV19 with TRBJ2-1, with D perhaps TRBD2 (6 bases). Germline CDR1 and CDR2: LNHDA and SQIVND (reference sequence). The CDR3 totals 13 residues. The CDR3 region is CASSTTSASTLDF. The CDR3 DNA follows: TGTGCCAGTAGTACGACTAGTGCTTCCACCTTAGATTTC.

Many counts were recorded for this clonotype. The chain has TRBV11-2 and TRBJ1-5; TRBD1 aligns across 7 bases. V shed 6 bases, J shed 2 bases, and the junction held 13 bases outside the gene matches. The germline V gene has CDR1 SGHAT and CDR2 FQNNGV. The CDR3 sequence is 17 residues long. The CDR3 loop is CASSWTGLRRGNQPQHF. The CDR3 nucleotides read TGTGCCAGCAGTTGGACAGGCTTAAGACGAGGCAATCAGCCCCAGCATTTT.

The chain has TRBV10-2 and TRBJ2-7; 12 bases match TRBD1. CDR3 length: 12 amino acids. Germline CDR1 reads WSHSY; CDR2 reads SAAADI. V shed 8 bases, J shed 5 bases, and the junction held 1 base outside the gene matches. This CDR3 is CASRDRGHEQYF. CDR3 in DNA: TGCGCCAGCCGGGACAGGGGGCACGAGCAGTACTTC.

The V and J genes are TRBV6-8 and TRBJ2-7, with D perhaps TRBD2 (6 bases). Per germline, CDR1 MNHGY and CDR2 SAAAGT. The V gene lost 8 bases and the J gene lost 0 bases, with 14 bases spanning the gap. This CDR3 spans 14 amino acids. This chain's CDR3 is CASGEVLSSYEQYF. In DNA form, the CDR3 reads TGTGCCAGCGGGGAGGTCCTCAGCTCCTACGAGCAGTACTTC.

The sample holds many counts of this clonotype. The chain couples TRBV7-2 to TRBJ2-1, with TRBD2 identical over 10 bases. The CDR3 length is 19 residues. The V gene end was trimmed by 2 bases and the J gene end by 2 bases; junction bases not matched to a gene: 12. Germline V gene data show CDR1 as SGHTA and CDR2 as FQGNSA. The CDR3 nucleotides read TGTGCCAGCAGCTTATTTAATTCGGCTAGCGGGGGCGCCTACAATGAGCAGTTCTTC. This encodes CASSLFNSASGGAYNEQFF.

This chain links TRBV12-3 or TRBV12-4 with TRBJ1-2, with D perhaps matching TRBD1 (6 bases). Between the trimmed V and J ends, which lost 8 bases and 4 bases, there was a span of 11 bases. CDR3 length: 12 amino acids. The chain's CDR3 is CASHSDSYGYTF. CDR3 nucleotide sequence: TGTGCCAGCCACTCGGACAGCTATGGCTACACCTTC.

This clonotype was seen a handful of times. The V gene is TRBV20-1, the J gene TRBJ1-5; no clear D gene. Germline V gene lookup returns CDR1 DFQATT and CDR2 SNEGSKA (reference sequence). CDR3 length: 14 amino acids. V was cut by 3 bases and J by 2 bases, with 11 bases left in between. The CDR3 DNA follows: TGCAGTGCTAGTGGCCTGGTGGGCAATCAGCCCCAGCATTTT. Its protein is CSASGLVGNQPQHF.

This clonotype was counted ten times or more. The chain couples TRBV28 to TRBJ1-2; D is perhaps TRBD1 (6 bases). CDR1 and CDR2 (germline): MDHEN, SYDVKM. The CDR3 spans 11 residues. V was shortened by 5 bases and J by 7 bases, with 8 bases between the two germline ends. The CDR3 DNA follows: TGTGCCAGCAGTGAACAGGGTGGCTACACCTTC. It specifies CASSEQGGYTF.

This clonotype was picked up many times. CDR3 in DNA: TGTGCCAGCAGCGATACTAGCGGGCTGGGGGGGGGACCGTATTTT. It yields the protein CASSDTSGLGGGPYF. V gene TRBV7-6 combines with J gene TRBJ2-3, with 9 bases identical to TRBD2. CDR1 and CDR2 from the germline V gene are SGHVS and FNYEAQ. Trimming at V came to 5 bases and at J to 14 bases, leaving 17 bases not matched to a gene. The CDR3 extends over 15 amino acids.

This clonotype was seen many times. V usage is TRBV7-2 and J usage is TRBJ2-3; 11 positions match TRBD2. This CDR3 contains 18 residues. The V segment lost 2 bases and the J segment 0 bases; nucleotides outside the gene matches: 7. Germline CDR1 SGHTA, CDR2 FQGNSA. The CDR3 spells CASSLSFLAGGSTDTQYF. The CDR3 nucleotides are TGTGCCAGCAGCTTATCCTTTCTAGCGGGAGGTAGCACAGATACGCAGTATTTT.

This clonotype was seen ten or more times. This chain joins TRBV10-3 and TRBJ2-3; 8 positions match TRBD1. The CDR3 sequence is 14 residues long. Trimming cost V 11 bases and J 1 base; bases outside gene matches: 8. Germline CDR1 and CDR2: ENHRY and SYGVKD. This CDR3 is CALKPGQGTDTQYF. The CDR3 nucleotides read TGTGCCTTAAAACCGGGACAGGGCACAGATACGCAGTATTTT.